The sequence of this TCR beta chain was determined in a study of CD8 T cells in ankylosing spondylitis. In this sample, this clonotype turned up a few times. What it binds is unknown. Study conclusions and caveats: A TCR beta motif of fewer than ten highly homologous variants appeared characteristic of ankylosing spondylitis blood. Clones tied to disease were said to be significantly enriched in matched ankylosing spondylitis synovial fluid. The disease-linked clones had a CD8+ phenotype and low blood frequencies.

As the method for making TCR beta libraries, quantitative 5'-RACE with molecular barcodes was used. TCRdb independently ran MiXCR on the 5' RACE reads; one entry per CDR3 protein. The data show 150,000 or so distinct CDR3 sequences, roughly 18% seen once. The germline V and J ends were trimmed by 0 bases and 2 bases, with 11 bases remaining between them. This CDR3 spans 14 amino acids. The germline gives CDR1 DFQATT, CDR2 SNEGSKA (reference sequence). The rearrangement joins TRBV20-1 to TRBJ2-7; D not resolved. The TCR sequence derives from a male donor with ankylosing spondylitis or in good health (not recorded which). Sequences were obtained from blood, either unsorted or a sorted T cell fraction (not recorded which). CDR3 bases: TGCAGTGCTAGAGAGCTTGGGGTTACCTACGAGCAGTACTTC. Amino acid sequence: CSARELGVTYEQYF.